The 13 T cell receptor beta chains given below trace back to one sample, sequenced in a study of OX40 agonist ivuxolimab in advanced cancers. Only in-frame clones appear in the TCRdb table, and some are missing; sequencing was by immunoSEQ multiplex PCR. The sample carries roughly 34,000 clones, approximately 90% recorded once. The specimen was CD4+ or CD8+ T cells sorted from blood, collected in a trial of the OX40 agonist ivuxolimab. These receptors came from an adult with an advanced solid tumor such as melanoma, head and neck, liver or kidney cancer.

This chain connects TRBV7-3 to TRBJ2-2; D gene uncertain. There are 14 residues in the CDR3. V was clipped by 5 bases and J by 5 bases, with 12 bases between them. Germline-derived CDR1 and CDR2 are SGHTA and FQGTGA. CDR3: CASSPSFSTGELFF. In DNA form, the CDR3 reads TGTGCCAGCAGCCCCAGCTTTTCGACCGGGGAGCTGTTTTTT.

This clone has more than one count but fewer than ten. The gene calls are TRBV28 and TRBJ1-2; TRBD1 matches at 8 bases. The CDR3 contains 17 residues. V dropped 5 bases and J dropped 3; count of bases not matched to a gene: 14. CDR1 is MDHEN and CDR2 is SYDVKM in the germline V gene. Here the CDR3 reads CASSLHGQGHSDYGYTF. DNA of the CDR3: TGTGCCAGCAGTCTCCACGGACAGGGACACTCGGACTATGGCTACACCTTC.

The chain has TRBV5-1 and TRBJ2-5; 13 nucleotides line up with TRBD2. Per germline, CDR1 SGHRS and CDR2 YFSETQ. This CDR3 is 16 amino acids long. Unmatched junction bases numbered 7, after V lost 3 bases and J lost 5 bases. CDR3: CASSSTSGGAGETQYF. The CDR3 DNA follows: TGCGCCAGCAGCTCTACTAGCGGGGGGGCCGGGGAGACCCAGTACTTC.

The V call is TRBV7-2, the J call TRBJ1-1; D uncertain. The V end lost 1 base, the J end lost 6 bases, and 12 bases lay between the germline ends. The germline CDR1 and CDR2 sequences are SGHTA and FQGNSA. The CDR3 has 14 amino acids. CDR3 in amino acids: CASSLDWRVAEAFF. In DNA, the CDR3 is TGTGCCAGCAGCTTAGACTGGCGGGTCGCTGAAGCTTTCTTT.

The chain carries TRBV28 and TRBJ1-4, with 8 bases matching TRBD1. This CDR3 spans 15 amino acids. V shed 6 bases, J shed 4 bases, and the junction held 7 bases outside the gene matches. The germline CDR1 and CDR2 sequences are MDHEN and SYDVKM. CDR3 protein: CASRGRTGRNEKLFF. In nucleotides, the CDR3 is TGTGCCAGCAGGGGAAGGACAGGGCGTAATGAAAAACTGTTTTTT. Full variable domain (rest looked up from reference TRBV28 and TRBJ1-4): DVKVTQSSRYLVKRTGEKVFLECVQDMDHENMFWYRQDPGLGLRLIYFSYDVKMKEKGDIPEGYSVSREKKERFSLILESASTNQTSMYLCASRGRTGRNEKLFFGSGTQLSVL.

This chain links TRBV4-2 with TRBJ1-4; possible D gene TRBD1, 6 bases. V shed 2 bases and J shed 4 bases, with 11 bases lying between them. CDR3 length: 15 residues. The germline CDR1 and CDR2 sequences are LGHNA and YNFKEQ. CDR3 region: CASSQLTGLNEKLFF. CDR3 DNA: TGTGCCAGCAGCCAACTGACAGGACTTAATGAAAAACTGTTTTTT.

This sequence joins TRBV7-9 and TRBJ2-7; TRBD2 matches at 8 bases. CDR3 length: 15 amino acids. Trimming cost V 1 base and J 6 bases; bases outside gene matches: 8. Looked up from germline, CDR1 is SEHNR and CDR2 is FQNEAQ (reference sequence). As DNA, the CDR3 is TGTGCCAGCAGCTTAGAGGGGGGACTAGTAAGCGAGCAGTACTTC. The encoded protein is CASSLEGGLVSEQYF.

The chain recombines TRBV7-9 with TRBJ1-2; the match to TRBD1 covers 8 bases. This CDR3 has 16 residues. CDR1 and CDR2 from the germline V gene are SEHNR and FQNEAQ (reference sequence). Trimming removed 1 base from V and 4 bases from J; junction bases left unmatched: 8. CDR3 bases: TGTGCCAGCAGCTTAGGAGGACAGGGAGTGGTCTATGGCTACACCTTC. It encodes CASSLGGQGVVYGYTF. Full variable domain (outside the CDR3, taken from reference TRBV7-9 and TRBJ1-2): DTGVSQNPRHKITKRGQNVTFRCDPISEHNRLYWYRQTLGQGPEFLTYFQNEAQLEKSRLLSDRFSAERPKGSFSTLEIQRTEQGDSAMYLCASSLGGQGVVYGYTFGSGTRLTVV.

CDR3 loop: CASSSRTGTVNTEAFF. DNA for the CDR3: TGTGCCAGCTCATCAAGAACCGGGACGGTGAACACTGAAGCTTTCTTT. This chain links TRBV18 with TRBJ1-1; TRBD1 might be the D (5 bases). CDR1 is KGHSH, CDR2 LQKENI, per germline. The CDR3 is made up of 16 amino acids. V was cut by 5 bases and J by 0 bases, with 16 bases left in between.

V and J are TRBV6-6 and TRBJ2-7; D uncertain. CDR3 length equals 14 residues. Deletions cut 2 bases from V and 1 base from J, with 9 bases between. Germline V gene data show CDR1 as MNHNY and CDR2 as SVGAGI (reference sequence). The CDR3 loop is CASSYAYGSYEQYF. The CDR3 DNA reads TGTGCCAGCAGTTACGCGTACGGTTCCTACGAGCAGTACTTC.

The chain has TRBV2 and TRBJ1-4, with 9 positions matching TRBD1. The CDR3 runs to 15 residues. Germline-derived CDR1 and CDR2 are SNHLY and FYNNEI. With 6 bases clipped from V and 3 bases from J, the junction kept 5 bases outside the gene matches. CDR3 nucleotide sequence: TGTGCCAGCAGGGGGACAGGGTTTTCTAATGAAAAACTGTTTTTT. Protein product: CASRGTGFSNEKLFF.

This sequence joins TRBV6-5 and TRBJ1-2; TRBD1 is a possible D gene (5 bases). Germline V gene sequence: CDR1 MNHEY, CDR2 SVGAGI. V gave up 4 bases and J gave up 8 bases, with 17 bases separating them. This CDR3 has 14 residues. CDR3 sequence reads: CASSFQGFLSGYTF. In DNA form, the CDR3 reads TGTGCCAGCAGTTTCCAGGGCTTCCTATCAGGCTACACCTTC.

This chain joins TRBV7-2 and TRBJ2-2, with 7 bases identical to TRBD1. CDR1 and CDR2 from the germline V gene are SGHTA and FQGNSA. The CDR3 length is 14 residues. V was clipped by 2 bases and J by 5 bases; unmatched bases: 2. The CDR3: CASSLSRGTGELFF. In DNA form, the CDR3 reads TGTGCCAGCAGCTTAAGCAGGGGGACCGGGGAGCTGTTTTTT.